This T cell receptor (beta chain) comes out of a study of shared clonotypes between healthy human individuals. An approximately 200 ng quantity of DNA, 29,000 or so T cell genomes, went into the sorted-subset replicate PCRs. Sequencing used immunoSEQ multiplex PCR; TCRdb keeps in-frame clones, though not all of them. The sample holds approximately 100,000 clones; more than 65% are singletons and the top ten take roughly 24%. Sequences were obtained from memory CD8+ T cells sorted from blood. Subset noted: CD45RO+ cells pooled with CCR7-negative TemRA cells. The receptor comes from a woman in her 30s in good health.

The CDR3 DNA sequence: TGTGCCAGCAGTAGGGAGGTCGGGTACGAGCAGTACTTC. Encoded protein: CASSREVGYEQYF. The chain couples TRBV28 to TRBJ2-7; tentatively, D is TRBD2 (6 bases). V lost 5 bases to trimming and J lost 4 bases, with 12 bases between them. This CDR3 spans 13 amino acids. Germline V gene sequence: CDR1 MDHEN, CDR2 SYDVKM.